This entry describes one TCR beta chain. Its antigen is unknown. The data stem from a study of post-analysis software for immune sequencing data. Study-level findings and limits: Patients used four to six TRBV segments, including TRBV5-6, TRBV5-1 and TRBV20-1, more often than controls.

cDNA libraries of TCR beta carried unique molecular identifiers. The source material, about 0.9 to 11 million T cells, gave rise to roughly 0.5 million cDNA molecules. In TCRdb, the PCR reads were re-called with MiXCR into one record per CDR3 protein. The sample contains hundreds of thousands of distinct CDR3 sequences, about 27% of which appear only once. The CDR3 covers 15 residues. The germline CDR1 and CDR2 sequences are SNHLY and FYNNEI. V dropped 5 bases and J dropped 0 bases, with 13 bases sitting between them. This receptor was obtained from a girl aged 5-17 years with multiple sclerosis. The sample taken for sequencing was blood. The V call is TRBV2, the J call TRBJ1-1; no definite D call. The CDR3 sequence: CASSSTRGVNTEAFF. The CDR3 DNA follows: TGTGCCAGCAGTTCTACACGCGGGGTGAACACTGAAGCTTTCTTT.